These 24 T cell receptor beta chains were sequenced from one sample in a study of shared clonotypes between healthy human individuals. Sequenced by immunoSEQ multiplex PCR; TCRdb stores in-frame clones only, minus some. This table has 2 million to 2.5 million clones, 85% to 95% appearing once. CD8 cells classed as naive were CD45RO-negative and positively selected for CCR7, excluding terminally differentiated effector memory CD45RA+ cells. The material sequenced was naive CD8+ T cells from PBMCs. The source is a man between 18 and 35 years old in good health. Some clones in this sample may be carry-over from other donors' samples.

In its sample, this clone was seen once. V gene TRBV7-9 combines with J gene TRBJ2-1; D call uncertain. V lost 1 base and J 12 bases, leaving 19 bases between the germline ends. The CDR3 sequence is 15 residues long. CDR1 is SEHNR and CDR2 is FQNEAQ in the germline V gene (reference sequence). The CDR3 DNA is TGTGCCAGCAGCTTAGGAGAAGGTCGTCGAAAAGTGCAGTTCTTC. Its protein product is CASSLGEGRRKVQFF.

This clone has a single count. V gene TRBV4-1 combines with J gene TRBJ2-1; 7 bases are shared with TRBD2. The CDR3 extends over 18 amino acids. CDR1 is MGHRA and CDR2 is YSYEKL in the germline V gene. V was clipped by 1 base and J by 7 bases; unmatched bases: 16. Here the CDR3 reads CASSQGGGGGGIVNEQFF. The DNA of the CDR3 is TGCGCCAGCAGCCAAGGAGGCGGGGGAGGCGGGATTGTAAATGAGCAGTTCTTC.

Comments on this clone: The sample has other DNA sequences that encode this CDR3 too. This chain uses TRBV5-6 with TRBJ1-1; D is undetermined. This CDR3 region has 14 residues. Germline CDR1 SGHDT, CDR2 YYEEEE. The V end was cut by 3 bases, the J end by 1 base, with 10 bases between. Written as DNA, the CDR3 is TGTGCCAGCAGCTCCTTGGGAGGGAACACTGAAGCTTTCTTT. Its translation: CASSSLGGNTEAFF.

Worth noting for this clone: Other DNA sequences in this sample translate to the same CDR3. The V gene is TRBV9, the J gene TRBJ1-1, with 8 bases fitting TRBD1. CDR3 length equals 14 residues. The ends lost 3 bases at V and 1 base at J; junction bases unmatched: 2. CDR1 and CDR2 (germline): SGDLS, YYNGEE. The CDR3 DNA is TGTGCCAGCAGCGCCGGGACAGGGAACACTGAAGCTTTCTTT. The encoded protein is CASSAGTGNTEAFF.

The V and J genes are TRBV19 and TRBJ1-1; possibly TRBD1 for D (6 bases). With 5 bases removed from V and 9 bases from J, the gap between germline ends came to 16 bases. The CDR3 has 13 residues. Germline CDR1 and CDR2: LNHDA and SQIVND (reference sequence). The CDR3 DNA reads TGTGCCAGTAGTTTCATTGGACAGTCTCAAGCTTTCTTT. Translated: CASSFIGQSQAFF.

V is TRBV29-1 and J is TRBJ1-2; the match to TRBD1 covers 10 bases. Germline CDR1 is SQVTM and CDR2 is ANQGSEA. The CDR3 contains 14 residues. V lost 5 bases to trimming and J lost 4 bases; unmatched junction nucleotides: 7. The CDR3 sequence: CSVFTTGGSYGYTF. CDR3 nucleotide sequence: TGCAGCGTTTTTACGACAGGGGGCAGCTATGGCTACACCTTC.

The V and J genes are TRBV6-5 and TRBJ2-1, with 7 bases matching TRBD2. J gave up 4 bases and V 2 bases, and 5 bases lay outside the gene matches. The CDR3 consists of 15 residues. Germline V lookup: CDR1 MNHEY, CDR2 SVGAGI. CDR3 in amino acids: CASSYREVLYNEQFF. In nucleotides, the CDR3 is TGTGCCAGCAGTTACCGGGAGGTTCTTTACAATGAGCAGTTCTTC.

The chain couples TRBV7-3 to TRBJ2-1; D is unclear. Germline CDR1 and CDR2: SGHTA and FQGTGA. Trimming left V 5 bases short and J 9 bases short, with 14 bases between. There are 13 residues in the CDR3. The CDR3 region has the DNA TGTGCCAGCAGCCCTACCTCTAATTCTGAGCAGTTCTTC. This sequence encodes CASSPTSNSEQFF.

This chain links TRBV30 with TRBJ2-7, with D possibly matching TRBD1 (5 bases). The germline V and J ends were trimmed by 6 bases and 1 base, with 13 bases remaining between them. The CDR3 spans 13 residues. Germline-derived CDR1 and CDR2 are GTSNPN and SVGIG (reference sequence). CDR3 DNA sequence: TGTGCCTGCTTGGGGCAGGAGTCCTACGAGCAGTACTTC. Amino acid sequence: CACLGQESYEQYF.

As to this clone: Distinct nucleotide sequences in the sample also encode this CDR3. The DNA of the CDR3 is TGTGCCAGCAGCGTCTATAGGAACACTGAAGCTTTCTTT. Residues: CASSVYRNTEAFF. The gene calls are TRBV9 and TRBJ1-1; D unresolved. Germline assignment: CDR1 SGDLS and CDR2 YYNGEE. V lost 2 bases to trimming and J lost 1 base, with 6 bases between them. This CDR3 spans 13 amino acids.

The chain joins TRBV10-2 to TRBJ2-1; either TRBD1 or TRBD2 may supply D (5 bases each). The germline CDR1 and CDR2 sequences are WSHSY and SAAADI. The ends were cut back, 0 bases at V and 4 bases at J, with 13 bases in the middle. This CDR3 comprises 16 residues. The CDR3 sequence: CASSESGLRGYNEQFF. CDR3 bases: TGCGCCAGCAGTGAGTCGGGGCTACGGGGATACAATGAGCAGTTCTTC.

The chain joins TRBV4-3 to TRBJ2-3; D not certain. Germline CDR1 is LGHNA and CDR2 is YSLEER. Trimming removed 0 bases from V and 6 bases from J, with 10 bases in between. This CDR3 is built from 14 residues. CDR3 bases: TGCGCCAGCAGCCAAGATCGAACCGGGGATACGCAGTATTTT. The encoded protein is CASSQDRTGDTQYF.

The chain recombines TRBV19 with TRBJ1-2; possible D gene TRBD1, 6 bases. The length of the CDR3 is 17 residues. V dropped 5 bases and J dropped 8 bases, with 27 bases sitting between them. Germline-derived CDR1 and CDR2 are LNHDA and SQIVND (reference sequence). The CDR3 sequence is CASSVQGLPTKEGGYTF. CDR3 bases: TGTGCCAGTAGTGTACAGGGTTTACCGACGAAGGAGGGAGGCTACACCTTC.

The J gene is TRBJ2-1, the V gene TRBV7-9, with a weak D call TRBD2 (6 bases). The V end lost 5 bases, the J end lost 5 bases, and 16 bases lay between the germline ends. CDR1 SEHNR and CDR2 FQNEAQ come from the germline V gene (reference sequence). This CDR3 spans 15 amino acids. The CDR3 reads CASSPRGSENNEQFF. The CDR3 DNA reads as TGTGCCAGCAGCCCCCGGGGGAGTGAGAACAATGAGCAGTTCTTC.

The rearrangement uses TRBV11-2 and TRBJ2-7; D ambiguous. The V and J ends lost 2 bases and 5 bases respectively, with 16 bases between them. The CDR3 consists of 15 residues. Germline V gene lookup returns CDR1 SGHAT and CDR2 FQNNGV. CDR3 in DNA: TGTGCCAGCAGCTTATTCGCGGATTCCATCCACGAGCAGTACTTC. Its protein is CASSLFADSIHEQYF.

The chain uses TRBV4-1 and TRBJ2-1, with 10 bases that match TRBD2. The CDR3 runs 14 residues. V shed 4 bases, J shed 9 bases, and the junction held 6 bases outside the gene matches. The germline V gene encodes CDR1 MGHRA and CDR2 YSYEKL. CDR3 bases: TGCGCCAGCAGCCCCACTAGCGGGGCCATTGAGCAGTTCTTC. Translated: CASSPTSGAIEQFF.

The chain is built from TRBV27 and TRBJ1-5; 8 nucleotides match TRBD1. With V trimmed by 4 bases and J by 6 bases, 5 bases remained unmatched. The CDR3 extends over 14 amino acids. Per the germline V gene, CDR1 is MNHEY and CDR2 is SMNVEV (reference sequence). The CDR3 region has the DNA TGTGCCAGCAGTTCGACAGGGGTTATTCAGCCCCAGCATTTT. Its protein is CASSSTGVIQPQHF.

CDR3 in DNA: TGTGCCAGCTCACCTCGACACGGGCCACCGTCCGCTGAAGCTTTCTTT. It specifies CASSPRHGPPSAEAFF. This chain uses TRBV18 with TRBJ1-1; D gene ambiguous. Looked up from germline, CDR1 is KGHSH and CDR2 is LQKENI. Trimming cost V 3 bases and J 6 bases, with 20 bases left between them. The CDR3 is made up of 16 amino acids. The full variable domain, with the rest looked up from reference TRBV18 and TRBJ1-1, is NAGVMQNPRHLVRRRGQEARLRCSPMKGHSHVYWYRQLPEEGLKFMVYLQKENIIDESGMPKERFSAEFPKEGPSILRIQQVVRGDSAAYFCASSPRHGPPSAEAFFGQGTRLTVV.

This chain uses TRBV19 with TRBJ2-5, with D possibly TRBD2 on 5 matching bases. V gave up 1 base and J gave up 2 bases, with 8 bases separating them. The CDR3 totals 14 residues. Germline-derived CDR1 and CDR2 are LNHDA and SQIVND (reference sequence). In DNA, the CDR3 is TGTGCCAGTAGTATAGGCCGGGGACAAGAGACCCAGTACTTC. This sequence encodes CASSIGRGQETQYF.

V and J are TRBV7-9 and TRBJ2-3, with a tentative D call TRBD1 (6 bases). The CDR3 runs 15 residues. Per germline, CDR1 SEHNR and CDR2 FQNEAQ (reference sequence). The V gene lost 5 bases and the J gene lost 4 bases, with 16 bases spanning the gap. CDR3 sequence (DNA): TGTGCCAGCAGCCCCCCGACAGGAACCCCAGATACGCAGTATTTT. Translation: CASSPPTGTPDTQYF.

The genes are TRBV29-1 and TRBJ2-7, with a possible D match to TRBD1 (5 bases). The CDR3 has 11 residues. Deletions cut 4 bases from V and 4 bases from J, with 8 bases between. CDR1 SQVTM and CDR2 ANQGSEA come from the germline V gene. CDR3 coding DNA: TGCAGCGTTGTAGGGGTGTACGAGCAGTACTTC. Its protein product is CSVVGVYEQYF.

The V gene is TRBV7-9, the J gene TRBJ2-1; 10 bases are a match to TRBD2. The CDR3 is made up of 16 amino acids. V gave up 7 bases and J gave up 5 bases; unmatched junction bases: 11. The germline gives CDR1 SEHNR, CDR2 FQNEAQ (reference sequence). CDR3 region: CASTRRGLAENNEQFF. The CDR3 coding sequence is TGTGCCAGCACCCGACGAGGACTAGCGGAAAACAATGAGCAGTTCTTC.

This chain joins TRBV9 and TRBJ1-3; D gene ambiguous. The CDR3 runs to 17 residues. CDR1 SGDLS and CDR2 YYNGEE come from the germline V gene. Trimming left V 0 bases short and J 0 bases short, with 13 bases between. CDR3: CASSVVADSSSGNTIYF. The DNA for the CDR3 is TGTGCCAGCAGCGTAGTTGCAGATTCGAGCTCTGGAAACACCATATATTTT.

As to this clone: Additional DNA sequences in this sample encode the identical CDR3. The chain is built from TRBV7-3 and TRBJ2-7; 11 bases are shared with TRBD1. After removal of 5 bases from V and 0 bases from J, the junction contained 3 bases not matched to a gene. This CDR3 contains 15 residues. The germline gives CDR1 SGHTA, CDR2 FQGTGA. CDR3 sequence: CASSPGTGGSYEQYF. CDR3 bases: TGTGCCAGCAGCCCCGGGACAGGGGGCTCCTACGAGCAGTACTTC. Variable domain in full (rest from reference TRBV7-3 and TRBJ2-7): GAGVSQTPSNKVTEKGKYVELRCDPISGHTALYWYRQSLGQGPEFLIYFQGTGAADDSGLPNDRFFAVRPEGSVSTLKIQRTERGDSAVYLCASSPGTGGSYEQYFGPGTRLTVT.